This T cell receptor (beta chain) came from a study of T cells in localized non-small cell lung cancer. The length of the CDR3 is 13 residues. The V gene lost 2 bases and the J gene lost 11 bases, with 15 bases spanning the gap. Germline CDR1 and CDR2: SGHVT and SQSDAQ. Libraries were prepared by immunoSEQ multiplex PCR; TCRdb keeps only in-frame clonotypes and omits some of them. The data contain around 3,300 clones, about 31% of them singletons. The chain employs TRBV7-4 and TRBJ1-1; D gene uncertain. The receptor's source is a woman aged 35-70 years with stage I lung adenocarcinoma. The sequences come from normal lung tissue next to the tumor, collected before any cancer treatment. CDR3 sequence reads: CASSLTLREAAFF. The CDR3 DNA reads TGTGCCAGCAGCTTAACGTTGAGGGAAGCGGCTTTCTTT.